This TCR beta chain was captured in a study of liver allograft versus peripheral blood T cells. About the research overall: The authors compared T cell receptor repertoires in transplanted livers with those in the peripheral blood of recipients.

General study points: A difference was reportedly observed between T cell receptor repertoires inside liver allografts and those in peripheral blood.

CDR1 SGHDT and CDR2 YYEEEE come from the germline V gene. The ends were cut back, 4 bases at V and 3 bases at J, with 17 bases in the middle. CDR3 length equals 15 residues. Concerning this clonotype: Its target is not known.

TCRdb fed the reads into MiXCR, producing one record per CDR3 protein. This table has around 370 distinct CDR3 sequences, roughly 27% appearing once. The genes are TRBV5-6 and TRBJ2-7; TRBD2 might be the D (6 bases). The sequence was collected from a human patient who had a liver transplant. Some T cells may be graft donor cells. The CDR3 bases are TGTGCCAGCAGCCTAGGGACTGACCCATTCTACGAGCAGTACTTC. Translation: CASSLGTDPFYEQYF. Based on the CDR3 plus reference TRBV5-6 and TRBJ2-7, the full variable domain is DAGVTQSPTHLIKTRGQQVTLRCSPKSGHDTVSWYQQALGQGPQFIFQYYEEEERQRGNFPDRFSGHQFPNYSSELNVNALLLGDSALYLCASSLGTDPFYEQYFGPGTRLTVT.